The 30 T cell receptor beta chains below all came from one sample that was sequenced in a study of OX40 agonist ivuxolimab in advanced cancers. Clones were read by immunoSEQ multiplex PCR, and TCRdb kept only the in-frame ones, dropping some. This sample has around 50,000 clones, with 80% to 90% found just once. This sample comprised CD4+ or CD8+ T cells sorted from blood, obtained in a trial of the OX40 agonist ivuxolimab. The receptors were sampled from an adult with an advanced solid tumor such as melanoma, head and neck, liver or kidney cancer.

This sequence joins TRBV4-1 and TRBJ2-1; 10 bases line up with TRBD2. V shed 10 bases, J shed 8 bases, and the junction held 8 bases outside the gene matches. Germline V lookup: CDR1 MGHRA, CDR2 YSYEKL. There are 13 residues in the CDR3. As DNA, the CDR3 is TGCGCCACCGGAGCGGGAGGGCCGGATGAGCAGTTCTTC. Its protein product is CATGAGGPDEQFF.

The chain employs TRBV5-6 and TRBJ1-4; no reliable D call. Germline V gene lookup returns CDR1 SGHDT and CDR2 YYEEEE. V was cut by 0 bases and J by 9 bases, with 3 bases left in between. The CDR3 length is 11 residues. The CDR3 nucleotides read TGTGCCAGCAGCTTGGGGAAAAAACTGTTTTTT. Its protein product is CASSLGKKLFF.

The chain recombines TRBV5-4 with TRBJ2-1; D uncertain. The V gene's germline CDR1 is SGHNT and CDR2 YYREEE (reference sequence). V was pared by 3 bases and J by 4 bases, with 14 bases between. CDR3 length: 15 amino acids. CDR3 DNA: TGTGCCAGCAGCTCCGGACGGGCTTTATACAATGAGCAGTTCTTC. It encodes CASSSGRALYNEQFF.

The rearrangement joins TRBV6-5 to TRBJ1-1; 10 positions match TRBD1. Germline CDR1 reads MNHEY; CDR2 reads SVGAGI. The CDR3 is 14 amino acids. V was clipped by 5 bases and J by 3 bases; unmatched bases: 3. The CDR3 loop is CASSLGQGHTEAFF. DNA for the CDR3: TGTGCCAGCAGTCTGGGACAGGGGCACACTGAAGCTTTCTTT.

CDR3 bases: TGTGCCAGCAGTTTTGGGGGGGCTCAGCCCCAGCATTTT. Amino acids: CASSFGGAQPQHF. The chain combines TRBV27 with TRBJ1-5, with D possibly matching TRBD1 (6 bases). This CDR3 is 13 amino acids long. Germline lookup yields CDR1 MNHEY and CDR2 SMNVEV (reference sequence). Deletions cut 3 bases from V and 6 bases from J, with 9 bases between.

V gene TRBV6-5 combines with J gene TRBJ1-2; a possible D gene is TRBD1 (5 bases). The germline CDR1 and CDR2 sequences are MNHEY and SVGAGI. V was cut by 0 bases and J by 6 bases, with 8 bases left in between. The CDR3 consists of 13 residues. The CDR3 DNA reads as TGTGCCAGCAGTTACTCGGGGACGGATGGCTACACCTTC. Protein: CASSYSGTDGYTF.

V and J are TRBV27 and TRBJ1-1; D unresolved. Germline V lookup: CDR1 MNHEY, CDR2 SMNVEV (reference sequence). CDR3 length equals 15 residues. Trimming left V 5 bases short and J 2 bases short, with 15 bases between. CDR3 amino acids: CASSPQPGLNTEAFF. DNA of the CDR3: TGTGCCAGCAGTCCCCAACCGGGTCTAAACACTGAAGCTTTCTTT.

This clone occurred once. The V call is TRBV4-3, the J call TRBJ1-4; no clear D. The CDR3 is 14 residues long. V shed 0 bases and J shed 5 bases, with 7 bases lying between them. Germline loops: CDR1 LGHNA, CDR2 YSLEER. The CDR3 reads CASSQDLGNEKLFF. The CDR3 nucleotides read TGCGCCAGCAGCCAAGATCTTGGGAATGAAAAACTGTTTTTT.

The rearrangement uses TRBV6-6 and TRBJ1-1, with D maybe TRBD1 (6 bases). Germline CDR1 reads MNHNY; CDR2 reads SVGAGI (reference sequence). CDR3 length: 13 amino acids. V lost 7 bases and J lost 1, with 10 bases in between. The CDR3 protein is CASTTQGNTEAFF. CDR3 in DNA: TGTGCCAGCACTACACAGGGGAACACTGAAGCTTTCTTT.

A single count supports this clone. The rearrangement uses TRBV5-4 and TRBJ2-1; 7 bases agree with TRBD1. Germline V gives CDR1 SGHNT, CDR2 YYREEE (reference sequence). V trimming: 10 bases; J trimming: 6 bases; junction bases outside the gene matches: 10. The CDR3 is 13 residues long. CDR3 region: CAPPKTGCNEQFF. Written as DNA, the CDR3 is TGTGCCCCTCCAAAGACAGGGTGCAATGAGCAGTTCTTC.

This chain links TRBV7-6 with TRBJ2-2; TRBD2 matches 10 bases. V shed 3 bases, J shed 4 bases, and the junction held 8 bases outside the gene matches. The CDR3 contains 17 residues. The germline CDR1 and CDR2 sequences are SGHVS and FNYEAQ. The CDR3: CASSFSPGTSATGELFF. CDR3 DNA sequence: TGTGCCAGCAGCTTTTCCCCCGGGACTAGCGCCACCGGGGAGCTGTTTTTT.

This chain connects TRBV7-9 to TRBJ2-3; no clear D. V was shortened by 0 bases and J by 3 bases, with 7 bases between the two germline ends. The CDR3 spans 14 residues. The germline V gene encodes CDR1 SEHNR and CDR2 FQNEAQ (reference sequence). As DNA, the CDR3 is TGTGCCAGCAGCTTAGCGCGAGGAACAGATACGCAGTATTTT. Its translation is CASSLARGTDTQYF.

The chain has TRBV7-9 and TRBJ1-4, with D perhaps matching TRBD1 (6 bases). V shed 2 bases and J shed 6 bases, with 16 bases lying between them. From germline, CDR1 is SEHNR and CDR2 FQNEAQ (reference sequence). CDR3 length: 16 amino acids. The CDR3 protein is CASSLRPAPGDEKLFF. CDR3 in DNA: TGTGCCAGCAGCTTACGACCGGCCCCAGGGGATGAAAAACTGTTTTTT.

The rearrangement links TRBV25-1 to TRBJ2-3; the D gene is possibly TRBD2 (6 bases). The germline CDR1 and CDR2 sequences are MGHDK and SYGVNS. The CDR3 is made up of 13 amino acids. V shed 3 bases and J shed 6 bases, with 10 bases lying between them. The CDR3 region is CASSETSQDTQYF. CDR3 bases: TGTGCCAGCAGTGAGACTAGTCAGGATACGCAGTATTTT. Combining the CDR3 with reference TRBV25-1 and TRBJ2-3 gives the whole variable domain EADIYQTPRYLVIGTGKKITLECSQTMGHDKMYWYQQDPGMELHLIHYSYGVNSTEKGDLSSESTVSRIRTEHFPLTLESARPSHTSQYLCASSETSQDTQYFGPGTRLTVL.

V and J are TRBV11-1 and TRBJ2-7; D uncertain. CDR3 length: 15 residues. The V and J ends lost 1 base and 3 bases respectively, with 13 bases between them. CDR1 SGHAT and CDR2 FQDESV come from the germline V gene (reference sequence). CDR3 sequence (DNA): TGTGCCAGCAGCTTAGATGGGCAGTCCTACTACGAGCAGTACGTC. Its translation is CASSLDGQSYYEQYV.

The chain recombines TRBV7-3 with TRBJ2-1; 12 bases map to TRBD1. Germline CDR1 reads SGHTA; CDR2 reads FQGTGA. The junction had 7 bases not matched to a gene; V was cut back by 5 bases and J by 8 bases. This CDR3 spans 15 amino acids. As DNA, the CDR3 is TGTGCCAGCAGCCAGTTCCGGGACAGGGGGCATGAGCAGTTCTTC. Protein product: CASSQFRDRGHEQFF.

The CDR3 DNA reads as TGTGCCACCGTTCGGGGGCTGAGTGAAGCTTTCTTT. It codes for CATVRGLSEAFF. The chain recombines TRBV27 with TRBJ1-1; D might be TRBD1 (6 bases). The germline gives CDR1 MNHEY, CDR2 SMNVEV (reference sequence). The CDR3 has 12 residues. V was shortened by 10 bases and J by 7 bases, with 16 bases between the two germline ends.

This clone was detected only once. V usage is TRBV28 and J usage is TRBJ1-2; a weak D match, TRBD1 (5 bases). CDR1 MDHEN and CDR2 SYDVKM come from the germline V gene. The CDR3 is 14 residues long. Trimming took off 5 bases at V and 2 bases at J, with 12 bases between the two ends. In DNA, the CDR3 is TGTGCCAGCAGTCATGCGGGGGAAAACTATGGCTACACCTTC. It codes for CASSHAGENYGYTF.

V usage is TRBV30 and J usage is TRBJ2-1; the match to TRBD1 covers 9 bases. J was trimmed by 9 bases and V by 2 bases; bases with no gene match: 11. The CDR3 runs 15 residues. The germline V gene encodes CDR1 GTSNPN and CDR2 SVGIG (reference sequence). This CDR3 reads CAWSQRDRELGEQFF. Written as DNA, the CDR3 is TGTGCCTGGAGTCAAAGGGACAGGGAGTTGGGTGAGCAGTTCTTC.

The rearrangement uses TRBV27 and TRBJ2-1; 9 nucleotides align to TRBD1. The CDR3 extends over 12 amino acids. With 7 bases clipped from V and 9 bases from J, the junction kept 4 bases outside the gene matches. CDR1 and CDR2 (germline): MNHEY, SMNVEV (reference sequence). The CDR3 DNA follows: TGTGCCAGCAAGACAGGGGGAAGTGAGCAGTTCTTC. Translation gives CASKTGGSEQFF.

The CDR3 loop reads CASSLGRHSYEQYV. CDR3 nucleotide sequence: TGTGCCAGCAGCTTAGGCCGGCACTCCTACGAGCAGTACGTC. This rearrangement joins TRBV13 to TRBJ2-7; D is ambiguous. V was clipped by 0 bases and J by 0 bases, with 6 bases between them. The length of the CDR3 is 14 residues. Germline CDR1 PRHDT, CDR2 FYEKMQ (reference sequence).

This chain joins TRBV13 and TRBJ2-7, with 13 bases matching TRBD2. The CDR3 has 17 amino acids. Germline lookup yields CDR1 PRHDT and CDR2 FYEKMQ (reference sequence). J was trimmed by 2 bases and V by 0 bases; bases with no gene match: 4. The chain's CDR3 is CASSLGPGTSGTYEQYF. CDR3 nucleotides: TGTGCCAGCAGCTTAGGCCCCGGGACTAGCGGGACCTACGAGCAGTACTTC.

The chain recombines TRBV28 with TRBJ1-2, with D hard to call. CDR1 MDHEN and CDR2 SYDVKM come from the germline V gene. Between the trimmed V and J ends, which lost 3 bases and 8 bases, there was a span of 16 bases. The CDR3 is 14 residues long. The DNA for the CDR3 is TGTGCCAGCAGTTTCCACGGGCCTCTATGGGGCTACACCTTC. Residues: CASSFHGPLWGYTF.

This chain links TRBV28 with TRBJ2-7; D is perhaps TRBD1 (6 bases). The V gene's germline CDR1 is MDHEN and CDR2 SYDVKM. Trimming removed 3 bases from V and 6 bases from J, with 9 bases in between. This CDR3 has 12 residues. Here the CDR3 reads CASSLGAGEQYF. CDR3 sequence (DNA): TGTGCCAGCAGTTTGGGGGCCGGCGAGCAGTACTTC.

V and J are TRBV18 and TRBJ2-7; D is possibly TRBD1 or TRBD2 (6 bases each). There are 15 residues in the CDR3. Germline V gene data show CDR1 as KGHSH and CDR2 as LQKENI. For the CDR3, the DNA is TGTGCCAGCTCACCATCCAGGGGAGGCTCCCACGAGCAGTACGTC. Protein product: CASSPSRGGSHEQYV.

The chain links TRBV13 to TRBJ2-5, with 12 nucleotides matching TRBD2. The CDR3 contains 15 residues. Germline loops: CDR1 PRHDT, CDR2 FYEKMQ (reference sequence). The trim removed 4 bases at V and 5 bases at J, leaving 5 bases unmatched. CDR3 sequence reads: CASSSGLAGWETQYF. DNA of the CDR3: TGTGCCAGCAGCTCAGGACTAGCGGGATGGGAGACCCAGTACTTC.

The chain couples TRBV9 to TRBJ1-2; 12 positions match TRBD1. Germline assignment: CDR1 SGDLS and CDR2 YYNGEE. This CDR3 region has 15 residues. The V segment lost 4 bases and the J segment 5 bases; nucleotides outside the gene matches: 6. The CDR3 region is CASSTGTGGAYGYTF. CDR3 nucleotide sequence: TGTGCCAGCAGCACAGGGACAGGGGGCGCGTATGGCTACACCTTC.

V gene TRBV28 combines with J gene TRBJ2-3; 10 bases fit TRBD2. There are 18 residues in the CDR3. Germline V gene sequence: CDR1 MDHEN, CDR2 SYDVKM. With 5 bases clipped from V and 2 bases from J, the junction kept 13 bases outside the gene matches. DNA for the CDR3: TGTGCCAGCAGTGGATACAACGCGGGACTAGCGTACACAGATACGCAGTATTTT. It codes for CASSGYNAGLAYTDTQYF.

The genes are TRBV11-2 and TRBJ1-2; D gene ambiguous. Germline CDR1 reads SGHAT; CDR2 reads FQNNGV. Trimming removed 1 base from V and 8 bases from J, with 14 bases in between. The CDR3 loop spans 14 amino acids. The DNA of the CDR3 is TGTGCCAGCAGCTTAGTTCCGGTCCTGGGGGGCTACACCTTC. Its translation is CASSLVPVLGGYTF. Using reference TRBV11-2 and TRBJ1-2 for the parts outside the CDR3, the full variable domain is EAGVAQSPRYKIIEKRQSVAFWCNPISGHATLYWYQQILGQGPKLLIQFQNNGVVDDSQLPKDRFSAERLKGVDSTLKIQPAKLEDSAVYLCASSLVPVLGGYTFGSGTRLTVV.

V and J are TRBV4-1 and TRBJ2-6; weak D call: TRBD1 (6 bases). The V gene lost 2 bases and the J gene lost 0 bases, with 8 bases spanning the gap. The length of the CDR3 is 16 residues. Germline assignment: CDR1 MGHRA and CDR2 YSYEKL. DNA of the CDR3: TGCGCCAGCAGCCAAACAGGGAGCTCTGGGGCCAACGTCCTGACTTTC. Its protein is CASSQTGSSGANVLTF.